The 12 T cell receptor beta chains reported below all come from one sample, sequenced in a study of blood T cell repertoires in COVID-19. The protocol was immunoSEQ multiplex PCR, while the TCRdb copy is restricted to in-frame clones and leaves out a portion. The profile shows 95,000 to 150,000 clones, approximately 70% of them singletons. Specimen: peripheral blood. These TCRs come from a human donor with acute or convalescent COVID-19. The donor label of this sample is uncertain.

The rearrangement uses TRBV6-5 and TRBJ2-3, with 8 nucleotides matching TRBD1. Looked up from germline, CDR1 is MNHEY and CDR2 is SVGAGI. The CDR3 covers 15 residues. After removal of 5 bases from V and 3 bases from J, the junction contained 7 bases not matched to a gene. In nucleotides, the CDR3 is TGTGCCAGCAGTACCGGACAGGGTATGACAGATACGCAGTATTTT. This gives the protein CASSTGQGMTDTQYF.

The V and J genes are TRBV2 and TRBJ1-5; tentative D call: TRBD1 (6 bases). CDR3 length: 15 residues. Trimming shortened V by 6 bases and J by 3 bases, and 15 bases separated the two germline ends. The germline V gene has CDR1 SNHLY and CDR2 FYNNEI. The CDR3 protein is CASRTGTQINQPQHF. The CDR3 DNA reads as TGTGCCAGCAGAACCGGGACACAAATCAATCAGCCCCAGCATTTT.

The chain combines TRBV7-3 with TRBJ1-1, with 7 bases matching TRBD1. Germline lookup yields CDR1 SGHTA and CDR2 FQGTGA. The CDR3 runs 14 residues. Trimming at V came to 6 bases and at J to 1 base, leaving 5 bases not matched to a gene. The chain's CDR3 is CASRSDRTNTEAFF. CDR3 nucleotides: TGTGCCAGCAGGTCGGACAGGACGAACACTGAAGCTTTCTTT.

This clone was detected a few times. The genes are TRBV5-6 and TRBJ2-6; TRBD1 matches at 7 bases. V lost 1 base to trimming and J lost 0 bases; unmatched junction nucleotides: 7. Germline values: CDR1 SGHDT, CDR2 YYEEEE. The CDR3 is 18 amino acids. The CDR3 spells CASSLYRGRASGANVLTF. The CDR3 DNA reads TGTGCCAGCAGCTTGTACAGGGGTAGGGCCTCTGGGGCCAACGTCCTGACTTTC.

The chain couples TRBV14 to TRBJ1-6; D call uncertain. The CDR3 length is 16 residues. Trimming pared 5 bases from V and 1 base from J, leaving 12 bases between. Germline lookup yields CDR1 SGHDN and CDR2 FVKESK. The CDR3 sequence: CASSKKERSYNSPLHF. DNA for the CDR3: TGTGCCAGCAGCAAAAAGGAGAGGTCCTATAATTCACCCCTCCACTTT.

The rearrangement joins TRBV6-1 to TRBJ1-2; the D gene is possibly TRBD1 (6 bases). The germline V gene has CDR1 MNHNS and CDR2 SASEGT. The CDR3 is 16 residues long. The germline V and J ends were trimmed by 3 bases and 4 bases, with 18 bases remaining between them. CDR3 DNA sequence: TGTGCCAGCAGTGAGGCCGCGGTTAGGGGGGGCTATGGCTACACCTTC. It encodes CASSEAAVRGGYGYTF.

This clone was recorded once. The chain employs TRBV28 and TRBJ1-2; possible D gene TRBD1, 6 bases. Between the trimmed V and J ends, which lost 8 bases and 5 bases, there was a span of 18 bases. The CDR3 totals 14 residues. Germline values: CDR1 MDHEN, CDR2 SYDVKM. The CDR3 here is CASRPQGSFYGYTF. DNA for the CDR3: TGTGCCAGCCGGCCCCAGGGGTCTTTTTATGGCTACACCTTC.

V and J are TRBV3-1 (or the pseudogene TRBV3-2) and TRBJ2-5; D not certain. The CDR3 has 11 residues. Per germline, CDR1 LGHDT and CDR2 YNNKEL (reference sequence). The ends were cut back, 8 bases at V and 3 bases at J, with 7 bases in the middle. The CDR3 loop is CASGLKETQYF. In DNA, the CDR3 is TGTGCCAGCGGCTTAAAAGAGACCCAGTACTTC.

The genes are TRBV24-1 and TRBJ1-5, with D perhaps TRBD1 (6 bases). Deletions cut 6 bases from V and 2 bases from J, with 13 bases between. The CDR3 length is 15 residues. The germline V gene has CDR1 KGHDR and CDR2 SFDVKD. CDR3 sequence (DNA): TGTGCCACCAGTCCAGGGGATGTAGGCAATCAGCCCCAGCATTTT. Amino acids: CATSPGDVGNQPQHF.

The chain has TRBV2 and TRBJ1-1; TRBD1 might be the D (5 bases). This CDR3 comprises 13 residues. V was clipped by 7 bases and J by 1 base, with 10 bases between them. Germline V lookup: CDR1 SNHLY, CDR2 FYNNEI. The DNA of the CDR3 is TGTGCCAGCACACGGGACTCGAACACTGAAGCTTTCTTT. This translates into CASTRDSNTEAFF.

This clone was found a few times. The rearrangement uses TRBV2 and TRBJ1-3; D uncertain. V lost 5 bases and J lost 0, with 8 bases in between. Looked up from germline, CDR1 is SNHLY and CDR2 is FYNNEI. CDR3 size: 14 residues. The CDR3 reads CASSITSSGNTIYF. The CDR3 bases are TGTGCCAGCAGTATCACGAGCTCTGGAAACACCATATATTTT.

About this clone: Other DNA sequences in this sample translate to the same CDR3. The rearrangement joins TRBV7-6 to TRBJ2-2; weak D call: TRBD2 (6 bases). The CDR3 length is 15 residues. Deletions cut 1 base from V and 0 bases from J, with 6 bases between. Germline V gene sequence: CDR1 SGHVS, CDR2 FNYEAQ. The CDR3 reads CASSLGGANTGELFF. The DNA of the CDR3 is TGTGCCAGCAGCTTAGGGGGGGCGAACACCGGGGAGCTGTTTTTT.